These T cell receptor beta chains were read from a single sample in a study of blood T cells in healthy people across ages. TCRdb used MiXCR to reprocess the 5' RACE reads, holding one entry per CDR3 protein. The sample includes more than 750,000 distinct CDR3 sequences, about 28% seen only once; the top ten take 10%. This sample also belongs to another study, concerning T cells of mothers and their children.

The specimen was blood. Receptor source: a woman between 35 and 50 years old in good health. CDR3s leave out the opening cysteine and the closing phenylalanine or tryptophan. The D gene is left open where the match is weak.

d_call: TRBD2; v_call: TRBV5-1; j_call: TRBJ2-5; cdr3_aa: ASSFRLAREFGETQY
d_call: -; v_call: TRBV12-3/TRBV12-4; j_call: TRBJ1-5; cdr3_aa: ASRLSGEGQPQH
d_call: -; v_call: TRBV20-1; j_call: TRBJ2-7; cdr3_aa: SAPPGALSYEQY
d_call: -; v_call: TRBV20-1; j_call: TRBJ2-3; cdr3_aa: SGGQGTTDTQY
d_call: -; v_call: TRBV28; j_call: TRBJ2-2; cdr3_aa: ASSRRGTNTGELF
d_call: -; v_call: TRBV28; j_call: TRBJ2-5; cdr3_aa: ASSLPGYGETQY
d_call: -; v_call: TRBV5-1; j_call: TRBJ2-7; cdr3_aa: ASSLTTGTSYEQY
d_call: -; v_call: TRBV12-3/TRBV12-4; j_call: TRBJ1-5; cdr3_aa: ASSLSWGSVLNQPQH
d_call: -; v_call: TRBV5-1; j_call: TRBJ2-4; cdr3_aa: ASSLGQVLASDIQY
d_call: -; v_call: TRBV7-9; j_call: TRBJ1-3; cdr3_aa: ASSPDLITLGNTIY
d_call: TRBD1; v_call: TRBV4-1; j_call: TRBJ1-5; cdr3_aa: ASSPGQVKHSNQPQH
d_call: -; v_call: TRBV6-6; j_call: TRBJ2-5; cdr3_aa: ASSCSPAGQETQY
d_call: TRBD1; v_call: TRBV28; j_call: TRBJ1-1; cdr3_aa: ASSSRTGGEAF
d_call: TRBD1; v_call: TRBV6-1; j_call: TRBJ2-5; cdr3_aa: ACSRDRGETQY
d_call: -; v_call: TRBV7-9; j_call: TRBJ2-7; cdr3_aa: ASSKGEDYEQY
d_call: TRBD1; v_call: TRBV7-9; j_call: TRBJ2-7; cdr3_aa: ASSPGDRGQDEQY
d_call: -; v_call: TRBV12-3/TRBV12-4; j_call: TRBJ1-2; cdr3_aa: ASSSSPPGVIYGYT
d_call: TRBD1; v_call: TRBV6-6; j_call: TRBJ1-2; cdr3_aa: ASSQGGGGNYGYT
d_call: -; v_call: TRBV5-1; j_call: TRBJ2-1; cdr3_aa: ASSQGGGGYSEQF
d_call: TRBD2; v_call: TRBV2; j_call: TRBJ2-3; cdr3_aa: ASRRRTSGGSDTQY
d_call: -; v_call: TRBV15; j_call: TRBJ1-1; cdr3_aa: ATSRVPQGTEAF
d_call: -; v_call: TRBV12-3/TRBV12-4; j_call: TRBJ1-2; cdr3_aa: ASSLASGHWLGYT
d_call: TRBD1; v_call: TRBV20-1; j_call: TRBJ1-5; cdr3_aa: SAEKGTGPNQPQH
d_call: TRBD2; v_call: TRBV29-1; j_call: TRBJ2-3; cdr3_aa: SAEDGRTRKMGADTQY
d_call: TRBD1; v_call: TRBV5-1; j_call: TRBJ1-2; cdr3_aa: ASSLTSPGQGAAGYT
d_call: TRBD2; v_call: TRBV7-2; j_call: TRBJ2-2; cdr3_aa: ASSFWASGARNTGELF
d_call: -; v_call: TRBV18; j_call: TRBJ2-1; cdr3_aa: ASSPSTNYNEQF
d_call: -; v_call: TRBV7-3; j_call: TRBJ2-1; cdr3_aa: ASSTIGYEQF
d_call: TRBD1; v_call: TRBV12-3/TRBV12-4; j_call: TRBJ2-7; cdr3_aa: ASRKWDRGYEQY
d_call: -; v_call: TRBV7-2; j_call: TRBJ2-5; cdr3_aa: ASSSLVGGETQY
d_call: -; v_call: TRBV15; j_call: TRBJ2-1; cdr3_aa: ATSRDGPGPRNEQF
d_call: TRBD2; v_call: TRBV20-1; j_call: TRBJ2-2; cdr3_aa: SARDVVAGGFTGELF
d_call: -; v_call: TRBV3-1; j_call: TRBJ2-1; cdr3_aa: ASSQRGWGRSYNEQV
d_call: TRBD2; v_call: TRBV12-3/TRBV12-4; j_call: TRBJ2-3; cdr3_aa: ASSLTSAGTDTQY
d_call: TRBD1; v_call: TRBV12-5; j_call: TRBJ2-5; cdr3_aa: ASGLEGTAQETQY
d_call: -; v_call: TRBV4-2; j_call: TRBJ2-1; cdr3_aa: ASSQALARYNEQF
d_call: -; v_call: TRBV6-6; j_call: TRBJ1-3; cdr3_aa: ASKAGGADGNTIY
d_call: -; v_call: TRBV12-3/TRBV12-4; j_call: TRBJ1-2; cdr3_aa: ASSRDPEGYT
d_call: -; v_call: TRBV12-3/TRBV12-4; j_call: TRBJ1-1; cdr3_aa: ASSSTGEKTEAF
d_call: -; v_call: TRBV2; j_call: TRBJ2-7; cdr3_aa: ASSGTVGLHEQY
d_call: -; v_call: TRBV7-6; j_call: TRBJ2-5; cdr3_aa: ASSQGAGGETQY
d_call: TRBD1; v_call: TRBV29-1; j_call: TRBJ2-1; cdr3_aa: SVESAQGGSYNEQF
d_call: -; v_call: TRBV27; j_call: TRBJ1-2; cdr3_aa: ASSLQFTGANYGYT
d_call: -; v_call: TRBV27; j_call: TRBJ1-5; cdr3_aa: ASSPRRGLNQPQH
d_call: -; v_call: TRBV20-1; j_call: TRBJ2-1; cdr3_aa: SPRDRDFYNEQF
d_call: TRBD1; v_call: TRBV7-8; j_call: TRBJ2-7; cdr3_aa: ASSLVAGGNYEQY
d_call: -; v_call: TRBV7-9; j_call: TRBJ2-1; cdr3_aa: ASKGPYNEQF
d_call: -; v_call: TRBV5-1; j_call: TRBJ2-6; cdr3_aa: ASRSGTGSSGANVLT
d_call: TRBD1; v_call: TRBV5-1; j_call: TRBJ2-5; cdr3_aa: ASSWTGDQETQY
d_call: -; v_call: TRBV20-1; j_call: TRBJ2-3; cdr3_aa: SASKGLSISTDTQY
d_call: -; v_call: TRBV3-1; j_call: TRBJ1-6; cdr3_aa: ASTAAGTLPPLH
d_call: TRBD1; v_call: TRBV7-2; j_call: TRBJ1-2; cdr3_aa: ASSLTGGRYGYT
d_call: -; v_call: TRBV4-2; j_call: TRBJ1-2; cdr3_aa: ASSQVGTDGYT
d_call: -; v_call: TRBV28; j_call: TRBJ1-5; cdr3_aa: ASFISNQPQH
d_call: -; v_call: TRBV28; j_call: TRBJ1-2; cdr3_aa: ASSSDQTSYGYT
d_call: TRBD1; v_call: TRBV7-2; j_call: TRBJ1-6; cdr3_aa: ASSLEGQGRGSYNSPLH
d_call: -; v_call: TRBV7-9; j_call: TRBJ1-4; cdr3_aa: ASSFKGRPNEKLF